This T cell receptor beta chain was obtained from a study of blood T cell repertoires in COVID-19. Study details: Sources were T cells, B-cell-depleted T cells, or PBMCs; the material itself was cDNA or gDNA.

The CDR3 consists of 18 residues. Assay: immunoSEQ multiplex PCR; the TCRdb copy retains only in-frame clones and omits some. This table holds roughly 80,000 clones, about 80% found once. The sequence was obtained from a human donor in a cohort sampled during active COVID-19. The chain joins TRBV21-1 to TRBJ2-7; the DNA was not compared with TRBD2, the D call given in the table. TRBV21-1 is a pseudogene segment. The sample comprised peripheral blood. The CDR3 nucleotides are TGTGCCAGCACCGACGGGGCAGGGGGTAGCGGGATCGACTACGAGCAGTACTTC. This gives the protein CASTDGAGGSGIDYEQYF.